This TCR beta chain is drawn from a study of blood T cell repertoires in COVID-19. At the level of the study: T cells, B-cell-depleted T cells, or PBMCs supplied cDNA or gDNA.

In the authors' methods: Amplification of reference gene primers was used by the study to estimate nucleated cell counts. Repertoires were generated with immunoSEQ multiplex PCR, while TCRdb's copy carries only in-frame clones and drops some. The V and J calls and the clone size are those of that table, but D and trimming were determined from the DNA. This table holds over 300,000 clones, roughly 90% found once. The CDR3 spans 14 residues. In germline, CDR1 is MNHEY, CDR2 SVGEGT. V was shortened by 6 bases and J by 2 bases, with 14 bases between the two germline ends. The V and J genes are TRBV6-2 or TRBV6-3 and TRBJ2-7, with a possible D match to TRBD1 (6 bases). The receptor comes from a man aged 40-55 years with acute or convalescent COVID-19. Sequencing input: peripheral blood. The CDR3 loop reads CASRPPQGTYEQYF. The CDR3, as DNA: TGTGCCAGCAGGCCTCCCCAGGGGACCTACGAGCAGTACTTC.